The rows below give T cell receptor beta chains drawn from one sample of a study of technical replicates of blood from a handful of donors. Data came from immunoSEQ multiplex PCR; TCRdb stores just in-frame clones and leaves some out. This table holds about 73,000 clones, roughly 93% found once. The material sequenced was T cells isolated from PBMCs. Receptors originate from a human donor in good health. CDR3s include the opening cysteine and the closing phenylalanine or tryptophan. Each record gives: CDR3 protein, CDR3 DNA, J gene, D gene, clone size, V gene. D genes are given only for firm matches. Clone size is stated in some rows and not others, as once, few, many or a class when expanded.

cdr3_aa: CASSSSGSSYEQYF
cdr3_nt: TGTGCCAGCAGTTCTAGCGGGAGCTCCTACGAGCAGTACTTC
j_call: TRBJ2-7
d_call: TRBD2
clone_size: -
v_call: TRBV7-2

cdr3_aa: CASSQYTDTQYF
cdr3_nt: TGTGCCAGCAGCCAATACACAGATACGCAGTATTTT
j_call: TRBJ2-3
d_call: -
clone_size: -
v_call: TRBV14

cdr3_aa: CASSLLAGSTDTQYF
cdr3_nt: TGTGCCAGCAGTCTCCTAGCGGGGAGCACAGATACGCAGTATTTT
j_call: TRBJ2-3
d_call: TRBD2
clone_size: -
v_call: TRBV2

cdr3_aa: CASSYRGGDTQYF
cdr3_nt: TGTGCCAGCAGCTACCGGGGGGGAGATACGCAGTATTTT
j_call: TRBJ2-3
d_call: TRBD2
clone_size: -
v_call: TRBV7-9

cdr3_aa: CASSLVANVIADTQYF
cdr3_nt: TGTGCCAGCAGCTTAGTAGCGAACGTGATCGCAGATACGCAGTATTTT
j_call: TRBJ2-3
d_call: -
clone_size: -
v_call: TRBV7-2

cdr3_aa: CASSLARSGANVLTF
cdr3_nt: TGTGCCAGCAGCTTGGCACGGTCTGGGGCCAACGTCCTGACTTTC
j_call: TRBJ2-6
d_call: -
clone_size: -
v_call: TRBV5-6

cdr3_aa: CASSYSVTSAPETQYF
cdr3_nt: TGTGCCAGCAGTTACTCGGTGACTAGCGCCCCAGAGACCCAGTACTTC
j_call: TRBJ2-5
d_call: TRBD2
clone_size: -
v_call: TRBV6-5

cdr3_aa: CASSGGQGGSNEKLFF
cdr3_nt: TGCGCCAGCAGTGGAGGACAGGGGGGCTCGAATGAAAAACTGTTTTTT
j_call: TRBJ1-4
d_call: TRBD1
clone_size: -
v_call: TRBV10-1

cdr3_aa: CAWIKRSRVENTEAFF
cdr3_nt: TGTGCCTGGATCAAACGGAGCCGAGTCGAGAACACTGAAGCTTTCTTT
j_call: TRBJ1-1
d_call: -
clone_size: -
v_call: TRBV30

cdr3_aa: CASSQFGEREFIYEQYF
cdr3_nt: TGCGCCAGCAGCCAATTTGGTGAGCGGGAGTTCATCTACGAGCAGTACTTC
j_call: TRBJ2-7
d_call: TRBD2
clone_size: -
v_call: TRBV4-1

cdr3_aa: CASSSLGQGNSPLHF
cdr3_nt: TGTGCCAGCAGTAGTTTGGGACAGGGGAATTCACCCCTCCACTTT
j_call: TRBJ1-6
d_call: TRBD1
clone_size: few
v_call: TRBV2

cdr3_aa: CATGLAFPPDLYNEQFF
cdr3_nt: TGTGCCACGGGACTAGCGTTTCCCCCTGATCTCTACAATGAGCAGTTCTTC
j_call: TRBJ2-1
d_call: TRBD2
clone_size: -
v_call: TRBV27

cdr3_aa: CASSSTSGTNNEQFF
cdr3_nt: TGTGCCAGCAGCTCGACTAGCGGGACTAACAATGAGCAGTTCTTC
j_call: TRBJ2-1
d_call: TRBD2
clone_size: -
v_call: TRBV6-6

cdr3_aa: CASSQGAYEAFF
cdr3_nt: TGTGCCAGCAGTCAGGGGGCCTATGAAGCTTTCTTT
j_call: TRBJ1-1
d_call: TRBD1
clone_size: -
v_call: TRBV28

cdr3_aa: CAGQTGSAYEQYF
cdr3_nt: TGTGCCGGACAGACAGGGTCGGCCTACGAGCAGTACTTC
j_call: TRBJ2-7
d_call: TRBD1
clone_size: -
v_call: TRBV6-1

cdr3_aa: CASTLGGRVTDTQYF
cdr3_nt: TGTGCCAGCACCTTGGGGGGGCGGGTCACAGATACGCAGTATTTT
j_call: TRBJ2-3
d_call: -
clone_size: once
v_call: TRBV27